This T cell receptor (beta chain) was captured in a study of blood T cell repertoires in COVID-19. For the study at large: Spain, Italy and the United States supplied samples that represented acute and convalescent COVID-19.

Assay used: immunoSEQ multiplex PCR; TCRdb lists only in-frame clones, some missing. The sample shows more than 85,000 clones, approximately 82% of them seen only once. Trimming at V came to 6 bases and at J to 6 bases, leaving 11 bases not matched to a gene. This CDR3 is 15 amino acids long. Per germline, CDR1 MNHEY and CDR2 SVGAGI. The source of this sequence is a man in his 60s with acute or convalescent COVID-19. The specimen was peripheral blood. The rearrangement links TRBV6-5 to TRBJ2-3, with 8 positions matching TRBD1. For the CDR3, the DNA is TGTGCCAGCAGCCCAATATACAGGGGGAGGGATACGCAGTATTTT. Residues: CASSPIYRGRDTQYF.